This TCR beta chain comes out of a study of OX40 agonist ivuxolimab in advanced cancers. Assay: immunoSEQ multiplex PCR; the TCRdb copy retains only in-frame clones and omits some. The table includes just over 90,000 clones, around 94% detected once. The TCR sequence derives from an adult with an advanced solid tumor such as melanoma, head and neck, liver or kidney cancer. Sample: CD4+ or CD8+ T cells sorted from blood, taken in a trial of the OX40 agonist ivuxolimab.

The CDR3 region has the DNA TGTGCCAGCGCAAGGGAGGATTCCTACGAGCAGTACTTC. The encoded protein is CASAREDSYEQYF. This chain links TRBV9 with TRBJ2-7; perhaps TRBD2 as D (6 bases). CDR1 SGDLS and CDR2 YYNGEE come from the germline V gene. This CDR3 has 13 residues. V was cut by 7 bases and J by 1 base, with 12 bases left in between.